Described below is a single T cell receptor (beta chain) sequence and its context. PCR was performed using 60 Vbeta and 13 Jbeta primers. Only in-frame clones appear in the TCRdb table, and some are missing; sequencing was by immunoSEQ multiplex PCR. This sample has 90,000 to 150,000 clones, with 77% found just once. This sample was taken from a study of cytomegalovirus exposure and HLA in healthy donors. As for the study in general: Ancestry clustering placed around 80% of under 450 genotyped donors in the Caucasian-associated cluster.

Source material: PBMCs. The receptor was isolated from a human donor in good health.

CDR3 sequence (DNA): TGTGCCAGCAGTGGGGGACTGACCTACGAGCAGTACTTC. This translates into CASSGGLTYEQYF. The chain joins TRBV6-1 to TRBJ2-7; tentatively, D is TRBD2 (6 bases). Germline CDR1 and CDR2: MNHNS and SASEGT. The CDR3 sequence is 13 residues long. The V gene lost 4 bases and the J gene lost 2 bases, with 9 bases spanning the gap.